Listed here are 17 T cell receptor beta chains from one sample, sequenced in a study of metastatic and nonmetastatic thyroid tumors. Before thyroid surgery, none of the patients had received any treatment. TCRdb re-called the PCR reads with MiXCR. The sample shows approximately 21,000 clones, around 30% of them seen only once. What was sequenced was blood. The receptors derive from a female donor with papillary thyroid cancer or a benign thyroid nodule (not recorded which). Some clones in this sample may be carry-over from other donors' samples.

This clone is medium-sized within its sample. This chain links TRBV20-1 with TRBJ1-6; perhaps TRBD1 as D (6 bases). CDR3 length: 12 residues. CDR1 is DFQATT and CDR2 is SNEGSKA in the germline V gene (reference sequence). V dropped 6 bases and J dropped 13 bases, with 16 bases sitting between them. The CDR3, as DNA: TGCAGTGCGGCGGGACATATGATGCCCCTCCACTTT. This sequence encodes CSAAGHMMPLHF.

This clone was counted many times. This chain links TRBV4-2 with TRBJ1-5; 10 nucleotides align to TRBD1. Germline V CDR1 and CDR2: LGHNA, YNFKEQ. This CDR3 is built from 17 residues. V was clipped by 1 base and J by 6 bases; unmatched bases: 9. CDR3 loop: CASSQGTSGTGAQPQHF. The CDR3 nucleotides read TGTGCCAGCAGCCAAGGCACCTCCGGGACAGGGGCTCAGCCCCAGCATTTT.

The chain links TRBV7-2 to TRBJ2-7; weak D call: TRBD2 (6 bases). CDR1 is SGHTA, CDR2 FQGNSA, per germline. The CDR3 runs to 15 residues. With 0 bases removed from V and 0 bases from J, the gap between germline ends came to 9 bases. The CDR3: CASSLARGISYEQYF. The DNA of the CDR3 is TGTGCCAGCAGCTTAGCGCGCGGGATCTCCTACGAGCAGTACTTC.

By share, this clone counts as medium-sized. The V and J genes are TRBV20-1 and TRBJ1-6; 7 bases line up with TRBD1. The germline CDR1 and CDR2 sequences are DFQATT and SNEGSKA (reference sequence). The CDR3 extends over 17 amino acids. V dropped 0 bases and J dropped 5; count of bases not matched to a gene: 10. The CDR3 DNA sequence: TGCAGTGCTAGAGATTGGGGACCCAGGGGGAATAATTCACCCCTCCACTTT. Encoded protein: CSARDWGPRGNNSPLHF.

This clone was counted ten times or more. The V gene is TRBV4-1, the J gene TRBJ1-5; weak D call: TRBD1 (6 bases). The length of the CDR3 is 16 residues. V lost 1 base and J 2 bases, leaving 12 bases between the germline ends. Germline V CDR1 and CDR2: MGHRA, YSYEKL. In DNA form, the CDR3 reads TGCGCCAGCAGCCAAGGGGGGGCGGGTGGCAATCAGCCCCAGCATTTT. Its translation is CASSQGGAGGNQPQHF.

This clone was counted ten times or more. The V and J genes are TRBV7-3 and TRBJ2-3; D might be TRBD1 or TRBD2, each matching 5 bases. Trimming removed 4 bases from V and 4 bases from J, with 12 bases in between. Germline V gene lookup returns CDR1 SGHTA and CDR2 FQGTGA. CDR3 length equals 14 residues. The CDR3 DNA sequence: TGTGCCAGCAGCTCCGCTGGGGGACCAGATACGCAGTATTTT. Translating it yields CASSSAGGPDTQYF.

This clone has a count of ten or more. The V call is TRBV7-9, the J call TRBJ2-1; tentative D call: TRBD1 (6 bases). Trimming cost V 2 bases and J 6 bases, with 20 bases left between them. The CDR3 is 17 residues long. The germline V gene has CDR1 SEHNR and CDR2 FQNEAQ (reference sequence). The CDR3 loop is CASSLFGVPGASNEQFF. CDR3 nucleotides: TGTGCCAGCAGCTTATTTGGCGTGCCAGGGGCCTCCAATGAGCAGTTCTTC.

The rearrangement uses TRBV5-5 and TRBJ1-1, with D maybe TRBD1 (6 bases). V was shortened by 4 bases and J by 1 base, with 11 bases between the two germline ends. Germline V CDR1 and CDR2: SGHKS, YYEKEE (reference sequence). The CDR3 spans 14 residues. CDR3 sequence: CASSQQGTNTEAFF. The DNA of the CDR3 is TGTGCCAGCAGCCAACAGGGCACGAACACTGAAGCTTTCTTT.

This clone was recorded at least ten times. The chain has TRBV27 and TRBJ2-3, with D perhaps TRBD1 or TRBD2 (5 bases each). This CDR3 spans 18 amino acids. The germline V gene encodes CDR1 MNHEY and CDR2 SMNVEV (reference sequence). V lost 2 bases to trimming and J lost 1 base, with 19 bases between them. CDR3 loop: CASSLRSGGPSGTDTQYF. In DNA form, the CDR3 reads TGTGCCAGCAGTTTACGTAGTGGGGGTCCCTCTGGCACAGATACGCAGTATTTT.

This clone was seen at least ten times. The chain links TRBV4-3 to TRBJ2-3; D is tentatively TRBD1 or TRBD2 (6 bases each). Trimming took 0 bases from V and 6 from J, leaving 19 bases between them. Germline CDR1 reads LGHNA; CDR2 reads YSLEER. The CDR3 length is 17 residues. CDR3 nucleotide sequence: TGCGCCAGCAGCCAAGAGGCCGGGGGCCACAGTATGGATACGCAGTATTTT. Protein product: CASSQEAGGHSMDTQYF.

V usage is TRBV6-1 and J usage is TRBJ2-7, with TRBD1 matching 9 bases. Unmatched junction bases numbered 8, after V lost 6 bases and J lost 2 bases. Germline V CDR1 and CDR2: MNHNS, SASEGT. CDR3 length: 15 residues. CDR3 sequence (DNA): TGTGCCAGCAGGGGGACAGGGATCGGAGCCTACGAGCAGTACTTC. It translates to CASRGTGIGAYEQYF.

The V call is TRBV5-4, the J call TRBJ2-7, with TRBD1 matching 10 bases. V gave up 0 bases and J gave up 5 bases; unmatched junction bases: 2. In germline, CDR1 is SGHNT, CDR2 YYREEE (reference sequence). The CDR3 covers 14 residues. CDR3 in amino acids: CASSLGGTGDEQYF. The CDR3 DNA reads TGTGCCAGCAGCTTGGGGGGGACAGGGGACGAGCAGTACTTC.

The chain has TRBV25-1 and TRBJ2-3; 12 bases agree with TRBD2. The CDR3 runs to 14 residues. Losses at the gene ends were 9 bases for V and 4 bases for J; bases not matched to a gene: 5. The germline V gene has CDR1 MGHDK and CDR2 SYGVNS. Here the CDR3 DNA reads TGTGCCAGTAGACTAGCGGGAGTTCCAGATACGCAGTATTTT. Amino acid sequence: CASRLAGVPDTQYF.

In this sample, this clone turned up many times. The chain links TRBV14 to TRBJ1-4; 11 positions match TRBD1. Losses at the gene ends were 8 bases for V and 7 bases for J; bases not matched to a gene: 6. Germline lookup yields CDR1 SGHDN and CDR2 FVKESK. This CDR3 comprises 14 residues. CDR3 sequence: CASLDRGLTEKLFF. The CDR3 region has the DNA TGTGCCAGCCTGGACAGGGGGCTAACTGAAAAACTGTTTTTT.

This clone showed up many times. V and J are TRBV27 and TRBJ2-6; D remains unclear. CDR3 size: 14 residues. With 4 bases removed from V and 0 bases from J, the gap between germline ends came to 4 bases. Per germline, CDR1 MNHEY and CDR2 SMNVEV (reference sequence). The CDR3 region has the DNA TGTGCCAGCAGTTCGAGCTCTGGGGCCAACGTCCTGACTTTC. Translating gives CASSSSSGANVLTF.

This clone has just a few counts. The genes are TRBV28 and TRBJ1-2, with D hard to call. The CDR3 extends over 12 amino acids. Trimming shortened V by 7 bases and J by 4 bases, and 10 bases separated the two germline ends. Germline V gives CDR1 MDHEN, CDR2 SYDVKM. The CDR3 is CASKLSSYGYTF. CDR3 DNA sequence: TGTGCCAGCAAGCTCAGTTCCTATGGCTACACCTTC.

This clone was detected many times. V is TRBV6-2 or TRBV6-3 and J is TRBJ1-4, with 9 positions matching TRBD1. The junction had 2 bases not matched to a gene; V was cut back by 1 base and J by 5 bases. This CDR3 region has 15 residues. Germline V gene lookup returns CDR1 MNHEY and CDR2 SVGEGT. CDR3 nucleotides: TGTGCCAGCAGTTACTGGGACAGGGTGAATGAAAAACTGTTTTTT. Amino acid sequence: CASSYWDRVNEKLFF.